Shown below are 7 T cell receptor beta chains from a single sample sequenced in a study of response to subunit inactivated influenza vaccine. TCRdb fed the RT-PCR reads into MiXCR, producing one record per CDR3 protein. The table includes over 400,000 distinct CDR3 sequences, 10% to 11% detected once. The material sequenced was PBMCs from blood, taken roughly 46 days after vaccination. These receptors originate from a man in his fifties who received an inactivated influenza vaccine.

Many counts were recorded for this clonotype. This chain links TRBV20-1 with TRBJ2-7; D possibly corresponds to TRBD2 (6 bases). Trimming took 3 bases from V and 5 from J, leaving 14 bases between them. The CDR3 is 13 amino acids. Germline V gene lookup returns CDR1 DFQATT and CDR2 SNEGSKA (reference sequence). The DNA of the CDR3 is TGCAGTGCTAGTGGTGGGGAGGTCGACGAGCAGTACTTC. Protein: CSASGGEVDEQYF.

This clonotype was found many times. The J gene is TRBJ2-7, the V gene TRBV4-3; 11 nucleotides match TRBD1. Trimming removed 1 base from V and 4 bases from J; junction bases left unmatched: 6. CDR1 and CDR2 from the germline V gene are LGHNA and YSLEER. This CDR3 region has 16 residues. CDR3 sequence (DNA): TGCGCCAGCAGCCAAGGTGGAGGACAGGGGGCATACGAGCAGTACTTC. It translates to CASSQGGGQGAYEQYF.

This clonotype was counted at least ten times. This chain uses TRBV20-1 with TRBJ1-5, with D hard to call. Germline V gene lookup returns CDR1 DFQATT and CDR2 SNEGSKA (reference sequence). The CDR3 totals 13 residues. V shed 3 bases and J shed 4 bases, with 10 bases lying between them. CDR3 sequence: CSARRPGNQPQHF. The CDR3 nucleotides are TGCAGTGCTAGGAGGCCTGGGAATCAGCCCCAGCATTTT.

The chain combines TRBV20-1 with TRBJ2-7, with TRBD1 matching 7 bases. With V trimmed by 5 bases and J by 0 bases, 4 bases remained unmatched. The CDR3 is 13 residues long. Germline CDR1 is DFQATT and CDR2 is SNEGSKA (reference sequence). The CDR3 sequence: CSAGQALSYEQYF. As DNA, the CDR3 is TGCAGTGCTGGACAGGCCCTCTCCTACGAGCAGTACTTC.

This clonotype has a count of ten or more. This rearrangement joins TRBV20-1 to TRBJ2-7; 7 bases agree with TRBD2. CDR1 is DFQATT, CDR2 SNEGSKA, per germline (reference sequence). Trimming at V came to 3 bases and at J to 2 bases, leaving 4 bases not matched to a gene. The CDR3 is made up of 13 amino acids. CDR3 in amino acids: CSARGGTAYEQYF. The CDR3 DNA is TGCAGTGCTAGGGGGGGGACCGCCTACGAGCAGTACTTC.

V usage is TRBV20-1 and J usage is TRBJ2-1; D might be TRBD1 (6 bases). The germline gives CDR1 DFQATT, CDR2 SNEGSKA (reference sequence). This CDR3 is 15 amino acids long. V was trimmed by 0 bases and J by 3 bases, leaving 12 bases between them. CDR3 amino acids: CSARDHKGGYNEQFF. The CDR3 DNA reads TGCAGTGCTAGAGATCATAAAGGGGGCTACAATGAGCAGTTCTTC.

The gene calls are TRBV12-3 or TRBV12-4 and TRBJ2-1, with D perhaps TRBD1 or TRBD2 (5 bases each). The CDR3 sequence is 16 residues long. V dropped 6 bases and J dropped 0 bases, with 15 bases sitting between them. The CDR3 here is CASRSIGASSYNEQFF. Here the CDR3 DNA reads TGTGCCAGCAGATCTATCGGGGCGAGCTCCTACAATGAGCAGTTCTTC.